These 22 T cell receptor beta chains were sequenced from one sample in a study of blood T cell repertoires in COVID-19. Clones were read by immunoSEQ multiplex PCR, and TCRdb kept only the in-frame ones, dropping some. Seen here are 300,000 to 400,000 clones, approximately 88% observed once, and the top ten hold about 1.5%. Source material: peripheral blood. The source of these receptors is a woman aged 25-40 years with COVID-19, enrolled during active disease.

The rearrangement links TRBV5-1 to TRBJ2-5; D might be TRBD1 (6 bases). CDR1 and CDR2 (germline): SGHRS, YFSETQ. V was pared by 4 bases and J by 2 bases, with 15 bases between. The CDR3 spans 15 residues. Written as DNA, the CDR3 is TGCGCCAGCAGCCCACGGGATACAGGGCAAGAGACCCAGTACTTC. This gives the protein CASSPRDTGQETQYF.

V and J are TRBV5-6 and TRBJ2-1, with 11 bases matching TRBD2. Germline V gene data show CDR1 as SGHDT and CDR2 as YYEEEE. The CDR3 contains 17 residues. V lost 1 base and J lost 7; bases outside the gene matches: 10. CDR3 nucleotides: TGTGCCAGCAGCTTGATAGCGGGGGGGCCAGGATTAAATGAGCAGTTCTTC. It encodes CASSLIAGGPGLNEQFF.

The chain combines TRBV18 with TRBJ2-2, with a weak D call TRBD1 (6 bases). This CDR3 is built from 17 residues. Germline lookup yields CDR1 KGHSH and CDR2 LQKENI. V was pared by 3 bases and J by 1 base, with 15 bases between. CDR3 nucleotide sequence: TGTGCCAGCTCACCCCAGCATTGGACAGAGAACACCGGGGAGCTGTTTTTT. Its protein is CASSPQHWTENTGELFF.

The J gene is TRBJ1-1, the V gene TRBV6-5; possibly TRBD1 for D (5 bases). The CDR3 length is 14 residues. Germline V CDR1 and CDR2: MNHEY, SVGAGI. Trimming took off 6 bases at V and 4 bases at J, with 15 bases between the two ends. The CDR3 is CASRLTASGTEAFF. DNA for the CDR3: TGTGCCAGCAGATTGACAGCGTCGGGCACTGAAGCTTTCTTT.

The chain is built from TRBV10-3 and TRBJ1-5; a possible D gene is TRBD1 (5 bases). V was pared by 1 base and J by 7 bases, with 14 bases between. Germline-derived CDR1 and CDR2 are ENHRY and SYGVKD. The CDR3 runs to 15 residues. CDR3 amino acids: CAISEFDSLGQPQHF. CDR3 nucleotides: TGTGCCATCAGTGAGTTTGACAGCCTGGGACAGCCCCAGCATTTT.

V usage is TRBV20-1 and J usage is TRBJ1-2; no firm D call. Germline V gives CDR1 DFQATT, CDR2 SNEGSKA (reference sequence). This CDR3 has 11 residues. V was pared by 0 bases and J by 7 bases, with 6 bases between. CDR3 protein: CSARESRGYTF. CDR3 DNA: TGCAGTGCTAGAGAGAGTCGTGGCTACACCTTC.

CDR3 nucleotides: TGCGCCAGCAGTGATATTAGGTTGACGGGGGGGCCGAGTGAGCAGTTCTTC. Its protein product is CASSDIRLTGGPSEQFF. This chain links TRBV10-2 with TRBJ2-1; TRBD2 matches at 8 bases. The CDR3 has 17 amino acids. Germline loops: CDR1 WSHSY, CDR2 SAAADI. Unmatched junction bases numbered 16, after V lost 3 bases and J lost 9 bases.

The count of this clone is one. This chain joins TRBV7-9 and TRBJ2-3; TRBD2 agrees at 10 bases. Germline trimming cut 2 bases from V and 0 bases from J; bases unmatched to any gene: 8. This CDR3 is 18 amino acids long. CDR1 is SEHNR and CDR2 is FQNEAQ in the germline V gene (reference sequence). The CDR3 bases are TGTGCCAGCAGCTTACGTAGCGGGGGGAAATTTAGCACAGATACGCAGTATTTT. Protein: CASSLRSGGKFSTDTQYF.

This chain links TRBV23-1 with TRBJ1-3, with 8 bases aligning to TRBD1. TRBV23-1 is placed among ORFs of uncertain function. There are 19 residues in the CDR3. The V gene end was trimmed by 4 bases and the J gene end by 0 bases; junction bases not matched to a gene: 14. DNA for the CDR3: TGCGCCAGCAGTCCCCCGAGCGTGGGACAGGCAAACTCTGGAAACACCATATATTTT. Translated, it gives CASSPPSVGQANSGNTIYF.

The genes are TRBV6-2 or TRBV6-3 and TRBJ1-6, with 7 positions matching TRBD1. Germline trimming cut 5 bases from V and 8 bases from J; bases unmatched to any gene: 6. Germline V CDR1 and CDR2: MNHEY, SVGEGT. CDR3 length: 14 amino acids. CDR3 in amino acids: CASSRQGVDSPLHF. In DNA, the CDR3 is TGTGCCAGCAGTCGACAGGGCGTGGATTCACCCCTCCACTTT.

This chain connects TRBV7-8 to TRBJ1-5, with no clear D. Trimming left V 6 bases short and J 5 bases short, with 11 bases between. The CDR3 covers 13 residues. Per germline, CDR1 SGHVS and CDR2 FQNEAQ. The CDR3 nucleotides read TGTGCCAGCAGTTACGAAGAGGATCAGCCCCAGCATTTT. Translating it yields CASSYEEDQPQHF.

The CDR3 DNA sequence: TGCGCCAGCAGCTTTTCGGGGAGTACTGAAGCTTTCTTT. It encodes CASSFSGSTEAFF. This chain connects TRBV5-1 to TRBJ1-1; no clear D gene. V was shortened by 2 bases and J by 5 bases, with 10 bases between the two germline ends. Germline V gene data show CDR1 as SGHRS and CDR2 as YFSETQ. This CDR3 is built from 13 residues. Together with reference TRBV5-1 and TRBJ1-1, the CDR3 gives the full variable domain: KAGVTQTPRYLIKTRGQQVTLSCSPISGHRSVSWYQQTPGQGLQFLFEYFSETQRNKGNFPGRFSGRQFSNSRSEMNVSTLELGDSALYLCASSFSGSTEAFFGQGTRLTVV.

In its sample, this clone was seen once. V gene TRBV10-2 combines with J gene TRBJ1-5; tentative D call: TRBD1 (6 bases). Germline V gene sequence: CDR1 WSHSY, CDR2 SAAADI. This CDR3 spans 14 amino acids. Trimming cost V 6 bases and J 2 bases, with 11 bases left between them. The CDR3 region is CASRPRQGNQPQHF. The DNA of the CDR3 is TGCGCCAGCAGGCCCCGACAGGGCAATCAGCCCCAGCATTTT.

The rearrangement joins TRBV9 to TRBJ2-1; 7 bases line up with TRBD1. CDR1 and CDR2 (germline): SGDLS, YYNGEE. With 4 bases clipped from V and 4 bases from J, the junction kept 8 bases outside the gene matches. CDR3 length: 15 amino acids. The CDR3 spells CASSPTGTVYNEQFF. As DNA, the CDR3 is TGTGCCAGCAGCCCCACCGGGACAGTTTACAATGAGCAGTTCTTC.

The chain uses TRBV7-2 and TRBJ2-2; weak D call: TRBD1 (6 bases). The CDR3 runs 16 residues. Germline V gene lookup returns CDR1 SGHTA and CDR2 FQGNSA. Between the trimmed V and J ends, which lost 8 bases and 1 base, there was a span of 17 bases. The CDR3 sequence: CASGVGTRVNTGELFF. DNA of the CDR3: TGTGCCAGCGGAGTGGGGACACGCGTGAACACCGGGGAGCTGTTTTTT.

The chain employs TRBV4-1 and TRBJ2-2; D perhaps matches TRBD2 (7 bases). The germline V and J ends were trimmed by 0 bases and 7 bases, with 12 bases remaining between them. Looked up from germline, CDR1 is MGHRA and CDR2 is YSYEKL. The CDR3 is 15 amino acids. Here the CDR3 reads CASSQEGGPGGELFF. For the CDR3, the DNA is TGCGCCAGCAGCCAAGAGGGGGGGCCCGGCGGGGAGCTGTTTTTT.

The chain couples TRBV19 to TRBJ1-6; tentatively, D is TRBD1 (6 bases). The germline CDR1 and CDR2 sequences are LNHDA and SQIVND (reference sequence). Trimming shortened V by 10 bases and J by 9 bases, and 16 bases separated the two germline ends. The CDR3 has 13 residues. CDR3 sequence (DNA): TGTGCCACTCAACAGGGTTCATTTTCACCCCTCCACTTT. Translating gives CATQQGSFSPLHF.

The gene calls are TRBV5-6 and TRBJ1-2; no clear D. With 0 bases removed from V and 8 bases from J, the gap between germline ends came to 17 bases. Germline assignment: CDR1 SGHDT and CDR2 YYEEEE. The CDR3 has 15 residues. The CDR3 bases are TGTGCCAGCAGCTTGGGAGCCCCACCGAGCGGAGGCTACACCTTC. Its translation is CASSLGAPPSGGYTF.

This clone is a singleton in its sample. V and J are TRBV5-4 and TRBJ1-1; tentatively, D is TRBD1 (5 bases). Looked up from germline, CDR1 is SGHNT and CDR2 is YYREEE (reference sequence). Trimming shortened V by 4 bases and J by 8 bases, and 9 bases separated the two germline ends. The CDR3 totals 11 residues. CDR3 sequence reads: CASSTGREAFF. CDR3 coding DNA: TGTGCCAGCAGCACAGGAAGGGAAGCTTTCTTT.

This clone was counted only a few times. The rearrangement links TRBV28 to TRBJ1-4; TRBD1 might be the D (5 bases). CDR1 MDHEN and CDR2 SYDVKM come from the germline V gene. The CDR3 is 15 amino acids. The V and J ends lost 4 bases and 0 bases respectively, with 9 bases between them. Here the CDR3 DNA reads TGTGCCAGCAGTTCCCCGGGGGCAACTAATGAAAAACTGTTTTTT. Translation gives CASSSPGATNEKLFF.

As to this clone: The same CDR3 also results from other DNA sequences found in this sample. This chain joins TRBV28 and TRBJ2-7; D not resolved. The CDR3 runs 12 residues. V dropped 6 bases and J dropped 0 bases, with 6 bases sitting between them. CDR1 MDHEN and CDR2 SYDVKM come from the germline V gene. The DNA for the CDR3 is TGTGCCAGCAGGGGCAGCTCCTACGAGCAGTACGTC. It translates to CASRGSSYEQYV.

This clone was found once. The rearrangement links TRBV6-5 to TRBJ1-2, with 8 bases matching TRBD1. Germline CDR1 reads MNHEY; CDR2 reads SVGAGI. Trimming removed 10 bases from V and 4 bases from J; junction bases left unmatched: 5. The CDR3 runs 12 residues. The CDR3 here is CATGQGGYGYTF. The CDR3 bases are TGTGCCACCGGACAGGGAGGCTATGGCTACACCTTC.